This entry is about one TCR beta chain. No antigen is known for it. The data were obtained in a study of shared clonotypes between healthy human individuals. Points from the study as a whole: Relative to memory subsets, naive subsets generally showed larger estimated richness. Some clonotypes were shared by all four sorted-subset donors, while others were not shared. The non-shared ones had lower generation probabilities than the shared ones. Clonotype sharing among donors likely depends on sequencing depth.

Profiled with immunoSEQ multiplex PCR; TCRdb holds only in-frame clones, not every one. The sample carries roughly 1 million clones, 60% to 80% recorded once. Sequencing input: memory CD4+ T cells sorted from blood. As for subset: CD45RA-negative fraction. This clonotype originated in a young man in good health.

The CDR3 here is CASSVSTMNYGYTF. The DNA of the CDR3 is TGTGCCAGCAGTGTCAGCACAATGAACTATGGCTACACCTTC. V and J are TRBV6-1 and TRBJ1-2, with D unresolved. V was clipped by 4 bases and J by 2 bases, with 11 bases between them. Per germline, CDR1 MNHNS and CDR2 SASEGT. CDR3 length: 14 residues.